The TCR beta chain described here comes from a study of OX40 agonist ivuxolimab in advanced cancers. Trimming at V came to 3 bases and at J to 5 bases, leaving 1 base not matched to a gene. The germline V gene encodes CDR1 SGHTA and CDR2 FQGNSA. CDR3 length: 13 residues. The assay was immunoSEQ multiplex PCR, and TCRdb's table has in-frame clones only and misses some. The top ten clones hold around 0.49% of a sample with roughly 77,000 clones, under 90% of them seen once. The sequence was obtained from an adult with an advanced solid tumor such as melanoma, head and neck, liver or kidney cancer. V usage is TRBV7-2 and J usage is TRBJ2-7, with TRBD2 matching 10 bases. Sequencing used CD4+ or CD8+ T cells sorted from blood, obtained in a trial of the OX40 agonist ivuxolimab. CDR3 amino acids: CASSLGLANEQYF. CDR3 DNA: TGTGCCAGCAGCTTGGGACTAGCGAACGAGCAGTACTTC.